Listed below are T cell receptor beta chains from one sample, sequenced in a study of blood T cell repertoires in COVID-19. The repertoire was sequenced with immunoSEQ multiplex PCR; TCRdb's copy has only in-frame clones and lacks some. The sample holds some 85,000 clones; 75% to 80% are singletons and the top ten take roughly 6%. Sample: peripheral blood. The origin of the receptors is a man aged 70-80 years with COVID-19, enrolled during active disease. Both conserved end residues are trimmed from each CDR3.

v_call	cdr3_aa
TRBV5-1	ASSLGQGDYYGYT
TRBV15	ATSRLGDRHNQPQH
TRBV6-2/TRBV6-3	ASSYRGTDFNQPQH
TRBV30	AWSPGSHEKLF
TRBV19	ASSPDRTYSNQPQH
TRBV21-1	ASSKRYSAGGNQPQH
TRBV18	ASSPMGTGNYGYT
TRBV5-1	ASSLDRVGRETQY
TRBV7-2	ASSQGLAGGKAGETQY
TRBV28	ASSYTDTQY
TRBV4-2	ASSQDGLRVVAGELF
TRBV28	ASNPPWGGRRVGTDTQY
TRBV7-6	ASSLAGWEGQGSEQY
TRBV12-3/TRBV12-4	ASMTSGANVLT
TRBV19	ATREFGEQY
TRBV5-1	ASSPSGPGAIYEQY
TRBV5-4	ASNLQGNGANVLT
TRBV6-6	ASKPGLNTEAF
TRBV14	ASSPDRGYGYT
TRBV7-9	ASSLSDRGLGYT
TRBV19	ASTLSGTDTQY
TRBV28	ASSLRGRLYGYT
TRBV13	ASSYGTSGSRNEQF
TRBV6-5	ASSYGQITNSPLH
TRBV19	ASSRGEEEKLF
TRBV5-8	ASNVAGGPRNEQF
TRBV5-5	ASSIRLSSYNEQF
TRBV18	ASSSTTGGYEQY
TRBV5-1	ASGDRGIETQY
TRBV25-1	ASSEGGGRLYSPLH
TRBV5-5	ASSLAGESSGNTIY
TRBV4-1	ASSPEGTGNEKLF
TRBV12-3/TRBV12-4	ASREGANSPLH
TRBV7-2	ASVSGTNLYNEQF
TRBV24-1	ATSETANYGYT
TRBV19	ASSIPMGLAGGELF
TRBV3-1/TRBV3-2	ASSPPVNTGELF
TRBV14	ASSGQGHSPLH
TRBV18	ASSPVGSGGGNIQY
TRBV3-1/TRBV3-2	ASSQKGGTEAF
TRBV6-5	AVGQNTEAF
TRBV6-2/TRBV6-3	ASSYRGTSGAKNIQY
TRBV15	ATSRGVQAMNTEAF
TRBV5-8	ASRDTGGSKNIQY
TRBV23-1	ASSQPRGAKNIQY
TRBV25-1	ASRTRDTQY
TRBV27	ASSPGDRVGGETQY
TRBV24-1	ATKKGTDISYEQY
TRBV4-2	ASSQDDAGRTEAF
TRBV29-1	SVVRVQGMGGYT
TRBV2	ASSVEGPNEQF
TRBV6-2/TRBV6-3	ASSYLSTEAF
TRBV7-2	ASTPGANVLT
TRBV29-1	SASGQGNQPQH
TRBV20-1	SASMEGTGGYT